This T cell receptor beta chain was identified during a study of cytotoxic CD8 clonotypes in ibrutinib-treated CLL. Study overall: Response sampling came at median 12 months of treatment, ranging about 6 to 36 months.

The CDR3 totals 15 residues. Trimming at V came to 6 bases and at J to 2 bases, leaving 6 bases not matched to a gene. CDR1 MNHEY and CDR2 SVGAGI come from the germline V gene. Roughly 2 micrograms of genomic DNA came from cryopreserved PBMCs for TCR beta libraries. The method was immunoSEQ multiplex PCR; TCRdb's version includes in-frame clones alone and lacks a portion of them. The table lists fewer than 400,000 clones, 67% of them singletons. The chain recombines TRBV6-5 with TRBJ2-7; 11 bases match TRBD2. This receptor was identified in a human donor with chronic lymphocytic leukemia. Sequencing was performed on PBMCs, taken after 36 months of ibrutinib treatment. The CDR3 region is CASRKLAGGTYEQYF. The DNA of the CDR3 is TGTGCCAGCAGAAAGCTAGCGGGAGGTACCTACGAGCAGTACTTC.